The entry below describes one T cell receptor (beta chain). The CDR3 contains 16 residues. Trimming removed 5 bases at V and 2 bases at J, with 16 bases between. Per germline, CDR1 MNHEY and CDR2 SMNVEV (reference sequence). This record belongs to a study of blood T cell repertoires in COVID-19. On the study more broadly: Both acute and convalescent COVID-19 samples were obtained from the United States, Italy and Spain. T cells, B-cell-depleted T cells, or PBMCs provided the cDNA or gDNA that served as material.

Profiled with immunoSEQ multiplex PCR; TCRdb holds only in-frame clones, not every one. The data show under 100,000 clones, 75% to 85% seen once. This chain joins TRBV27 and TRBJ2-1, with D tentatively TRBD2 (6 bases). This clonotype was obtained from a woman in her forties with active or convalescent COVID-19. Material: peripheral blood. CDR3: CASSPSIGRPYNEQFF. The CDR3 coding sequence is TGTGCCAGCAGTCCCTCCATCGGGAGACCCTACAATGAGCAGTTCTTC.